These 21 T cell receptor beta chains share one sample of origin, sequenced in a study of T cells after yellow fever vaccination (dated by TCRdb to 2018 to 2020). Library preparation used 5' RACE. Sequencing was performed on an Illumina HiSeq 2500. The public reads were reprocessed in TCRdb via fastp at Q25 and MiXCR, keeping in-frame beta chains. Rows merge per CDR3 protein into single entries with the most common DNA and genes. In all, the sample holds about 330,000 distinct CDR3 sequences, and 6.8% of those were seen once. 15% to 20% of the sample lies in the top ten. The treatment or condition label, read with the paper, signifies: live attenuated yellow fever vaccine strain. The specimen comprised PBMCs, sampled roughly 47 days after the first yellow fever vaccination. These TCRs come from a man aged 18 to 29 who received the YFV17D yellow fever vaccine.

The chain couples TRBV29-1 to TRBJ1-1; no firm D call. V gave up 3 bases and J gave up 1 base, with 12 bases separating them. Germline V gene sequence: CDR1 SQVTM, CDR2 ANQGSEA. The CDR3 consists of 14 residues. This CDR3 reads CSVEGREENTEAFF. The CDR3 DNA follows: TGCAGCGTTGAGGGTCGGGAAGAGAACACTGAAGCTTTCTTT.

DNA for the CDR3: TGCGCCAGCAGCTTGGTTCCCGGACCCAATGAGCAGTTCTTC. As protein: CASSLVPGPNEQFF. The genes are TRBV5-1 and TRBJ2-1; no firm D call. The CDR3 sequence is 14 residues long. V dropped 0 bases and J dropped 6 bases, with 10 bases sitting between them. CDR1 is SGHRS and CDR2 is YFSETQ in the germline V gene.

The sample holds many counts of this clonotype. The chain employs TRBV19 and TRBJ2-7; D is unresolved. V lost 5 bases to trimming and J lost 4 bases, with 12 bases between them. Germline CDR1 and CDR2: LNHDA and SQIVND (reference sequence). The CDR3 consists of 13 residues. This chain's CDR3 is CASSSRHGYEQYV. In DNA, the CDR3 is TGTGCCAGTAGTTCCAGACACGGGTACGAGCAGTACGTC.

This clonotype was found a few times. The chain uses TRBV7-2 and TRBJ2-1; 9 nucleotides align to TRBD2. Unmatched junction bases numbered 7, after V lost 5 bases and J lost 8 bases. Germline V gives CDR1 SGHTA, CDR2 FQGNSA. The CDR3 has 14 residues. The CDR3, as DNA: TGTGCCAGCAGCGCCAGGACTAGCGTCGATGAGCAGTTCTTC. Translating it yields CASSARTSVDEQFF.

This clonotype appeared many times. This rearrangement joins TRBV7-8 to TRBJ2-1; 15 nucleotides line up with TRBD2. The V gene end was trimmed by 5 bases and the J gene end by 4 bases; junction bases not matched to a gene: 0. The V gene's germline CDR1 is SGHVS and CDR2 FQNEAQ. This CDR3 contains 15 residues. CDR3 DNA: TGTGCCAGCAGCGGGACTAGCGGGGGGTACAATGAGCAGTTCTTC. Translation gives CASSGTSGGYNEQFF.

This clonotype turned up a few times. The chain couples TRBV9 to TRBJ1-5, with a tentative D call TRBD1 (6 bases). Germline CDR1 and CDR2: SGDLS and YYNGEE. Deletions cut 3 bases from V and 4 bases from J, with 11 bases between. This CDR3 contains 14 residues. CDR3 sequence reads: CASSAWTANQPQHF. The CDR3 DNA is TGTGCCAGCAGCGCATGGACAGCGAATCAGCCCCAGCATTTT.

The sample holds a few counts of this clonotype. The gene calls are TRBV20-1 and TRBJ1-1; 8 bases agree with TRBD1. V was pared by 5 bases and J by 0 bases, with 11 bases of the junction left unmatched. This CDR3 is built from 16 residues. Germline loops: CDR1 DFQATT, CDR2 SNEGSKA (reference sequence). CDR3 sequence: CSAGGGYRGMNTEAFF. In nucleotides, the CDR3 is TGCAGTGCTGGCGGAGGGTACAGGGGGATGAACACTGAAGCTTTCTTT.

The chain recombines TRBV4-1 with TRBJ1-1; TRBD1 might be the D (6 bases). The CDR3 is 16 amino acids. The V and J ends lost 4 bases and 3 bases respectively, with 18 bases between them. The germline V gene encodes CDR1 MGHRA and CDR2 YSYEKL. The CDR3 loop reads CASSPQAYGGHTEAFF. The CDR3, as DNA: TGCGCCAGCAGCCCCCAGGCTTACGGGGGGCACACTGAAGCTTTCTTT.

V and J are TRBV7-2 and TRBJ1-5, with D unresolved. Germline V CDR1 and CDR2: SGHTA, FQGNSA. CDR3 size: 13 residues. Trimming stripped 5 bases from V and 4 bases from J, with 9 bases between. CDR3 DNA sequence: TGTGCCAGCAGCCCAGTAATGAATCAGCCCCAGCATTTT. Protein: CASSPVMNQPQHF.

This clonotype was seen a few times. CDR3 in DNA: TGTGCCAGCAGCTTAGGGGACTGGCCGCCCGGCACAGATACGCAGTATTTT. It specifies CASSLGDWPPGTDTQYF. The chain carries TRBV13 and TRBJ2-3; D is possibly TRBD2 (5 bases). The V end was cut by 0 bases, the J end by 1 base, with 14 bases between. Germline CDR1 and CDR2: PRHDT and FYEKMQ (reference sequence). This CDR3 has 17 amino acids.

The chain recombines TRBV29-1 with TRBJ1-2, with D perhaps TRBD1 (5 bases). CDR3 length equals 11 residues. Trimming took 6 bases from V and 6 from J, leaving 11 bases between them. Germline CDR1 is SQVTM and CDR2 is ANQGSEA. Here the CDR3 DNA reads TGCAGCGTGAACGGGGCCGATGGCTACACCTTC. Its translation: CSVNGADGYTF.

The chain uses TRBV2 and TRBJ2-6, with D perhaps given as TRBD1 or TRBD2 (5 bases each). CDR1 is SNHLY and CDR2 is FYNNEI in the germline V gene. The CDR3 is made up of 16 amino acids. V was shortened by 7 bases and J by 0 bases, with 13 bases between the two germline ends. Here the CDR3 reads CASIGTASSGANVLTF. The CDR3 coding sequence is TGTGCCAGCATCGGGACGGCTAGCTCTGGGGCCAACGTCCTGACTTTC.

This clonotype was recorded at least ten times. The chain carries TRBV20-1 and TRBJ2-3; 8 bases match TRBD2. The CDR3 consists of 16 residues. CDR1 and CDR2 (germline): DFQATT, SNEGSKA (reference sequence). After removal of 4 bases from V and 4 bases from J, the junction contained 13 bases not matched to a gene. The CDR3 DNA reads as TGCAGTGCTACCCCCCGGGGTAGCGGGGAACCAGATACGCAGTATTTT. Translated, it gives CSATPRGSGEPDTQYF.

This clonotype was detected a few times. The rearrangement joins TRBV7-9 to TRBJ2-1; no clear D gene. Between the trimmed V and J ends, which lost 0 bases and 4 bases, there was a span of 10 bases. Germline V gene lookup returns CDR1 SEHNR and CDR2 FQNEAQ (reference sequence). The CDR3 runs 15 residues. The DNA for the CDR3 is TGTGCCAGCAGCTTAGCTCAAGGGTTTTACAATGAGCAGTTCTTC. This codes for CASSLAQGFYNEQFF.

CDR3 nucleotide sequence: TGCAGTGCTACGAAAGGGGCCAACGTCCTGACTTTC. This codes for CSATKGANVLTF. The chain carries TRBV20-1 and TRBJ2-6; D gene ambiguous. Deletions cut 4 bases from V and 4 bases from J, with 5 bases between. Looked up from germline, CDR1 is DFQATT and CDR2 is SNEGSKA (reference sequence). The CDR3 runs 12 residues.

This clonotype was observed a few times. V usage is TRBV5-1 and J usage is TRBJ1-5; no firm D call. V was clipped by 7 bases and J by 0 bases, with 8 bases between them. Germline V lookup: CDR1 SGHRS, CDR2 YFSETQ. The CDR3 is 13 amino acids. The CDR3 loop reads CASRADSNQPQHF. In nucleotides, the CDR3 is TGCGCCAGCCGAGCCGATAGCAATCAGCCCCAGCATTTT. Drawing the rest from reference TRBV5-1 and TRBJ1-5, the complete variable domain is KAGVTQTPRYLIKTRGQQVTLSCSPISGHRSVSWYQQTPGQGLQFLFEYFSETQRNKGNFPGRFSGRQFSNSRSEMNVSTLELGDSALYLCASRADSNQPQHFGDGTRLSIL.

The chain uses TRBV3-1 and TRBJ1-2; D is unclear. The germline gives CDR1 LGHDT, CDR2 YNNKEL (reference sequence). The V and J ends lost 5 bases and 4 bases respectively, with 20 bases between them. The length of the CDR3 is 16 residues. The CDR3 coding sequence is TGTGCCAGCAGCTCACATGACCACTCCAAAACCTATGGCTACACCTTC. Protein sequence: CASSSHDHSKTYGYTF.

This clonotype was observed a handful of times. The chain employs TRBV5-1 and TRBJ2-7; no reliable D call. CDR1 is SGHRS, CDR2 YFSETQ, per germline. The CDR3 has 15 residues. Trimming took off 6 bases at V and 7 bases at J, with 23 bases between the two ends. This CDR3 is CASIQARVGFREQYV. The CDR3 nucleotides are TGCGCCAGCATCCAGGCCCGCGTCGGTTTCCGGGAGCAGTACGTC.

The chain is built from TRBV24-1 and TRBJ2-2, with D tentatively TRBD2 (6 bases). Germline CDR1 is KGHDR and CDR2 is SFDVKD. The CDR3 spans 14 residues. Trimming removed 5 bases at V and 4 bases at J, with 10 bases between. CDR3 in amino acids: CATSGGDSTGELFF. CDR3 DNA: TGTGCCACCAGTGGCGGGGACTCCACCGGGGAGCTGTTTTTT.

There are a few counts of this clonotype. The chain has TRBV6-2 or TRBV6-3 and TRBJ2-5; TRBD2 aligns across 7 bases. Germline V lookup: CDR1 MNHEY, CDR2 SVGEGT. V dropped 6 bases and J dropped 5; count of bases not matched to a gene: 3. The CDR3 extends over 12 amino acids. DNA of the CDR3: TGTGCCAGCAGAAACGGGAGGGAGACCCAGTACTTC. This translates into CASRNGRETQYF.

In its sample, this clonotype was seen a few times. The chain recombines TRBV6-1 with TRBJ1-2, with D tentatively TRBD1 (5 bases). CDR3 size: 14 residues. Germline-derived CDR1 and CDR2 are MNHNS and SASEGT. Trimming shortened V by 7 bases and J by 4 bases, and 16 bases separated the two germline ends. The CDR3 bases are TGTGCCAGCACCCGGCGGGGGAACCGCTATGGCTACACCTTC. Encoded protein: CASTRRGNRYGYTF.